These 30 T cell receptor beta chains came from one sample sequenced in a study of blood T cell repertoires in COVID-19. TCRdb keeps only in-frame clones here, not all; method: immunoSEQ multiplex PCR. Of over 350,000 clones in the sample, around nine tenths were seen once. The sample consisted of PBMCs or T cells enriched from blood (not recorded which). The receptors stem from a woman aged 25 to 39 with acute COVID-19.

This chain uses TRBV24-1 with TRBJ2-2, with 11 bases identical to TRBD1. V was clipped by 5 bases and J by 7 bases; unmatched bases: 11. The CDR3 contains 17 residues. CDR1 and CDR2 (germline): KGHDR, SFDVKD. This CDR3 is CATSGHIGTGGFGELFF. CDR3 DNA: TGTGCCACCAGTGGCCACATAGGGACAGGGGGGTTCGGGGAGCTGTTTTTT.

Comment on this clone: Additional DNA sequences in this sample encode the identical CDR3. This chain links TRBV5-1 with TRBJ2-2, with TRBD2 as a possible D gene (5 bases). Germline V gives CDR1 SGHRS, CDR2 YFSETQ. V was shortened by 3 bases and J by 5 bases, with 14 bases between the two germline ends. The CDR3 extends over 15 amino acids. Here the CDR3 DNA reads TGCGCCAGCAGCTCCTTAGCGTCAGGAACCGGGGAGCTGTTTTTT. Translation: CASSSLASGTGELFF.

The chain employs TRBV6-5 and TRBJ1-6; the D gene is possibly TRBD1 (5 bases). The V gene lost 0 bases and the J gene lost 8 bases, with 5 bases spanning the gap. The CDR3 loop spans 13 amino acids. Germline-derived CDR1 and CDR2 are MNHEY and SVGAGI. The CDR3: CASSYSGDSPLHF. CDR3 DNA sequence: TGTGCCAGCAGTTACTCAGGGGATTCACCCCTCCACTTT.

The V call is TRBV5-5, the J call TRBJ1-3, with TRBD1 as a possible D gene (5 bases). Germline V gives CDR1 SGHKS, CDR2 YYEKEE (reference sequence). V was trimmed by 0 bases and J by 0 bases, leaving 7 bases between them. The CDR3 is 15 residues long. The CDR3 coding sequence is TGTGCCAGCAGCTTGGCCGACAGCTCTGGAAACACCATATATTTT. Translated: CASSLADSSGNTIYF.

The J gene is TRBJ1-1, the V gene TRBV11-1; 8 bases line up with TRBD1. The CDR3 sequence is 15 residues long. Germline CDR1 and CDR2: SGHAT and FQDESV (reference sequence). Trimming at V came to 5 bases and at J to 5 bases, leaving 10 bases not matched to a gene. CDR3 residues: CASSPDRVRWTEAFF. The CDR3 DNA is TGTGCCAGCAGCCCGGACAGGGTTCGTTGGACTGAAGCTTTCTTT.

The chain is built from TRBV6-5 and TRBJ2-1; no clear D. The V and J ends lost 5 bases and 3 bases respectively, with 5 bases between them. CDR1 is MNHEY, CDR2 SVGAGI, per germline. The CDR3 length is 12 residues. This CDR3 reads CASSHSYNEQFF. In nucleotides, the CDR3 is TGTGCCAGCAGTCACAGCTACAATGAGCAGTTCTTC.

J is TRBJ1-1 and V is TRBV30; the D is unclear. The germline V and J ends were trimmed by 3 bases and 0 bases, with 14 bases remaining between them. Germline lookup yields CDR1 GTSNPN and CDR2 SVGIG (reference sequence). The CDR3 has 15 amino acids. CDR3 sequence: CAWSSSQRMNTEAFF. CDR3 coding DNA: TGTGCCTGGAGCAGCAGCCAGCGAATGAACACTGAAGCTTTCTTT.

The rearrangement links TRBV5-4 to TRBJ1-1, with D perhaps matching TRBD1 (6 bases). The germline V and J ends were trimmed by 4 bases and 6 bases, with 13 bases remaining between them. This CDR3 comprises 13 residues. The V gene's germline CDR1 is SGHNT and CDR2 YYREEE (reference sequence). CDR3 DNA: TGTGCCAGCAGCCGTTCAGGGGTGGCTGAAGCTTTCTTT. This sequence encodes CASSRSGVAEAFF.

The sample holds one count of this clone. The rearrangement links TRBV6-5 to TRBJ1-1; 7 bases match TRBD1. The length of the CDR3 is 13 residues. CDR1 is MNHEY, CDR2 SVGAGI, per germline. Trimming at V came to 11 bases and at J to 5 bases, leaving 11 bases not matched to a gene. CDR3 DNA sequence: TGTGCCGGACGAAGGGGGCGCGAGACTGAAGCTTTCTTT. It encodes CAGRRGRETEAFF.

The genes are TRBV19 and TRBJ1-2; D unresolved. From germline, CDR1 is LNHDA and CDR2 SQIVND (reference sequence). Trimming took 3 bases from V and 8 from J, leaving 7 bases between them. The CDR3 sequence is 11 residues long. The DNA of the CDR3 is TGTGCCAGTAGTATTCGAGGCGGCTACACCTTC. Its translation: CASSIRGGYTF.

This chain uses TRBV3-1 (or the pseudogene TRBV3-2) with TRBJ1-1, with D uncertain. The CDR3 contains 14 residues. Between the trimmed V and J ends, which lost 3 bases and 3 bases, there was a span of 11 bases. The germline gives CDR1 LGHDT, CDR2 YNNKEL (reference sequence). The CDR3 region is CASSQSGRDTEAFF. The CDR3 nucleotides read TGTGCCAGCAGCCAGTCTGGGCGTGACACTGAAGCTTTCTTT.

This CDR3 reads CASKVGQENTGELFF. The CDR3, as DNA: TGTGCCAGCAAGGTTGGACAGGAAAACACCGGGGAGCTGTTTTTT. This chain joins TRBV6-5 and TRBJ2-2, with 7 bases matching TRBD1. The junction had 7 bases not matched to a gene; V was cut back by 7 bases and J by 2 bases. CDR3 length equals 15 residues. In germline, CDR1 is MNHEY, CDR2 SVGAGI.

The chain employs TRBV6-4 and TRBJ2-7; 8 nucleotides align to TRBD2. After removal of 6 bases from V and 0 bases from J, the junction contained 10 bases not matched to a gene. The V gene's germline CDR1 is MRHNA and CDR2 SNTAGT. The CDR3 loop spans 16 amino acids. The CDR3 region has the DNA TGTGCCAGCAGATATAGCGGGACGGGAGTCTCCTACGAGCAGTACTTC. Residues: CASRYSGTGVSYEQYF.

This chain connects TRBV6-1 to TRBJ1-2, with a tentative D call TRBD1 (5 bases). Per germline, CDR1 MNHNS and CDR2 SASEGT. The CDR3 consists of 14 residues. With 3 bases removed from V and 4 bases from J, the gap between germline ends came to 12 bases. The CDR3 DNA sequence: TGTGCCAGCAGTGACACAGGACACAGCTATGGCTACACCTTC. This sequence encodes CASSDTGHSYGYTF.

The chain links TRBV24-1 to TRBJ2-3; a possible D gene is TRBD2 (6 bases). Germline values: CDR1 KGHDR, CDR2 SFDVKD. V shed 0 bases and J shed 4 bases, with 7 bases lying between them. The CDR3 runs to 14 residues. The CDR3: CATSDLGGADTQYF. Here the CDR3 DNA reads TGTGCCACCAGTGATTTGGGAGGGGCAGATACGCAGTATTTT.

The chain links TRBV5-1 to TRBJ1-4; the match to TRBD1 covers 7 bases. Trimming at V came to 4 bases and at J to 5 bases, leaving 8 bases not matched to a gene. Germline V gives CDR1 SGHRS, CDR2 YFSETQ. CDR3 length: 15 residues. CDR3 DNA sequence: TGCGCCAGCAGCACCACGGGACAGAAGAATGAAAAACTGTTTTTT. Protein: CASSTTGQKNEKLFF.

This clone was observed a few times. V is TRBV3-1 (or the pseudogene TRBV3-2) and J is TRBJ1-1, with D maybe TRBD1 (5 bases). V lost 4 bases to trimming and J lost 3 bases, with 12 bases between them. This CDR3 has 14 amino acids. CDR1 LGHDT and CDR2 YNNKEL come from the germline V gene (reference sequence). CDR3 DNA: TGTGCCAGCAGCCTCTTCGGGGGGGACACTGAAGCTTTCTTT. Translated: CASSLFGGDTEAFF.

This chain uses TRBV11-2 with TRBJ2-1, with TRBD2 matching 7 bases. The CDR3 sequence is 14 residues long. V was clipped by 5 bases and J by 8 bases; unmatched bases: 9. Germline CDR1 reads SGHAT; CDR2 reads FQNNGV. The CDR3 DNA is TGTGCCAGCAGCGATCGGACGGGAGGTTATGAGCAGTTCTTC. Its protein product is CASSDRTGGYEQFF.

V usage is TRBV19 and J usage is TRBJ2-7, with TRBD1 matching over 8 bases. J lost 1 base, V lost 5 bases, and 1 base had no gene match. CDR1 and CDR2 from the germline V gene are LNHDA and SQIVND (reference sequence). CDR3 size: 13 residues. CDR3: CASSGQGSYEQYF. For the CDR3, the DNA is TGTGCCAGTAGTGGACAGGGTTCCTACGAGCAGTACTTC.

This chain links TRBV6-2 or TRBV6-3 with TRBJ1-5, with a possible D match to TRBD1 (6 bases). With 2 bases removed from V and 10 bases from J, the gap between germline ends came to 12 bases. Looked up from germline, CDR1 is MNHEY and CDR2 is SVGEGT. The CDR3 has 13 amino acids. The CDR3 sequence: CASSYRYRDPQHF. Written as DNA, the CDR3 is TGTGCCAGCAGTTACCGATACAGGGACCCCCAGCATTTT.

The gene calls are TRBV24-1 and TRBJ1-4; TRBD1 is a possible D gene (6 bases). CDR1 is KGHDR and CDR2 is SFDVKD in the germline V gene. V was pared by 3 bases and J by 7 bases, with 11 bases between. The CDR3 is made up of 14 amino acids. Here the CDR3 reads CATSDTGRGEKLFF. CDR3 nucleotide sequence: TGTGCCACCAGTGATACAGGGCGCGGTGAAAAACTGTTTTTT.

This chain connects TRBV13 to TRBJ2-5; D is perhaps TRBD2 (5 bases). This CDR3 is 15 amino acids long. The germline V gene has CDR1 PRHDT and CDR2 FYEKMQ (reference sequence). The V gene lost 1 base and the J gene lost 1 base, with 10 bases spanning the gap. DNA for the CDR3: TGTGCCAGCAGCTTAGCTCAGAGCGGCCAAGAGACCCAGTACTTC. This codes for CASSLAQSGQETQYF.

This chain's CDR3 is CATRDRGSGNTIYF. CDR3 bases: TGTGCCACCAGGGACAGGGGTTCTGGAAACACCATATATTTT. The genes are TRBV24-1 and TRBJ1-3; TRBD1 matches 9 bases. J gave up 1 base and V 7 bases, and 1 base lay outside the gene matches. This CDR3 has 14 residues. Looked up from germline, CDR1 is KGHDR and CDR2 is SFDVKD.

V gene TRBV6-5 combines with J gene TRBJ1-2; TRBD1 is a possible D gene (5 bases). The ends were cut back, 5 bases at V and 5 bases at J, with 9 bases in the middle. The V gene's germline CDR1 is MNHEY and CDR2 SVGAGI. This CDR3 comprises 12 residues. The CDR3 reads CASSKDKYGYTF. DNA for the CDR3: TGTGCCAGCAGTAAGGACAAATATGGCTACACCTTC.

The chain joins TRBV2 to TRBJ2-3, with no clear D. The CDR3 is made up of 14 amino acids. Trimming removed 4 bases from V and 4 bases from J, with 12 bases in between. Germline V gives CDR1 SNHLY, CDR2 FYNNEI. CDR3 protein: CASSVAWSSDTQYF. DNA for the CDR3: TGTGCCAGCAGTGTCGCGTGGAGCTCAGATACGCAGTATTTT.

The gene calls are TRBV5-1 and TRBJ2-1; D is undetermined. Between the trimmed V and J ends, which lost 4 bases and 5 bases, there was a span of 13 bases. This CDR3 is built from 14 residues. Germline loops: CDR1 SGHRS, CDR2 YFSETQ. The CDR3 nucleotides read TGCGCCAGCAGCGTGAACTCCCGCAACAATGAGCAGTTCTTC. It codes for CASSVNSRNNEQFF.

This chain connects TRBV10-3 to TRBJ1-2; tentative D call: TRBD1 (6 bases). The CDR3 contains 18 residues. Trimming took off 2 bases at V and 4 bases at J, with 23 bases between the two ends. Germline V gene sequence: CDR1 ENHRY, CDR2 SYGVKD. The CDR3 region has the DNA TGTGCCATCAGTGAGGCGGGAGGGGGGCGCAAAGGTCGCTATGGCTACACCTTC. It translates to CAISEAGGGRKGRYGYTF.

In DNA, the CDR3 is TGTGCCAGCAGCTTGGGAAGCAGGGGGCGAGCTTTCTTT. This codes for CASSLGSRGRAFF. The chain uses TRBV7-9 and TRBJ1-1, with 8 bases aligning to TRBD1. Germline CDR1 SEHNR, CDR2 FQNEAQ (reference sequence). The CDR3 is 13 amino acids. J lost 10 bases, V lost 3 bases, and 7 bases had no gene match. The variable domain in full, completed from reference TRBV7-9 and TRBJ1-1, reads DTGVSQNPRHKITKRGQNVTFRCDPISEHNRLYWYRQTLGQGPEFLTYFQNEAQLEKSRLLSDRFSAERPKGSFSTLEIQRTEQGDSAMYLCASSLGSRGRAFFGQGTRLTVV.

The chain links TRBV23-1 to TRBJ1-1, with D hard to call. TRBV23-1 is filed as an ORF, its function uncertain. Trimming took 0 bases from V and 3 from J, leaving 14 bases between them. CDR3 length: 16 residues. In DNA, the CDR3 is TGCGCCAGCAGTCAATCGAAGTGGAGGGTTCACACTGAAGCTTTCTTT. Protein sequence: CASSQSKWRVHTEAFF.

The chain uses TRBV9 and TRBJ2-7; 9 nucleotides align to TRBD1. There are 15 residues in the CDR3. Trimming at V came to 4 bases and at J to 0 bases, leaving 5 bases not matched to a gene. The germline gives CDR1 SGDLS, CDR2 YYNGEE. The chain's CDR3 is CASSPGTGSSYEQYF. The DNA for the CDR3 is TGTGCCAGCAGCCCAGGGACAGGGAGCTCCTACGAGCAGTACTTC. Full variable domain (remainder filled in from reference TRBV9 and TRBJ2-7): DSGVTQTPKHLITATGQRVTLRCSPRSGDLSVYWYQQSLDQGLQFLIQYYNGEERAKGNILERFSAQQFPDLHSELNLSSLELGDSALYFCASSPGTGSSYEQYFGPGTRLTVT.